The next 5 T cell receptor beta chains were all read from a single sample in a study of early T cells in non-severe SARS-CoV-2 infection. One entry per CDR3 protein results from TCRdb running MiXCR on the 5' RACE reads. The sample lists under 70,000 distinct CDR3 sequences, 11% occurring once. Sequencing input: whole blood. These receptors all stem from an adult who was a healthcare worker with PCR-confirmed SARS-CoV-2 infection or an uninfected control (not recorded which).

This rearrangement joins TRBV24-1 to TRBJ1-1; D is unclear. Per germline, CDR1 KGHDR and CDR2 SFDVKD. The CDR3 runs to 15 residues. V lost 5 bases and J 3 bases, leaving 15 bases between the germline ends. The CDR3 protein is CATSGPGRADTEAFF. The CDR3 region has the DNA TGTGCCACCAGTGGCCCGGGAAGGGCGGACACTGAAGCTTTCTTT.

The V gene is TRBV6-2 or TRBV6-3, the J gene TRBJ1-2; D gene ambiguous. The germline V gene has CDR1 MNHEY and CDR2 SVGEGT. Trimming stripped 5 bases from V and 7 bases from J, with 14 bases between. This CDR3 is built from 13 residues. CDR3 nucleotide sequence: TGTGCCAGCAGTCCCGGGTTCCCACCTGGCTACACCTTC. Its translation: CASSPGFPPGYTF.

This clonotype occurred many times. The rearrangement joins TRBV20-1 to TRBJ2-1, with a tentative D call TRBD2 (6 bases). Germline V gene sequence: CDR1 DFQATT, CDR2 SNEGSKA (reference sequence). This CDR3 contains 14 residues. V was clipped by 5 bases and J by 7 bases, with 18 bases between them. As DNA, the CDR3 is TGCAGTGCTGGGGCGGGGAATAGGTTTAATGAGCAGTTCTTC. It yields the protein CSAGAGNRFNEQFF.

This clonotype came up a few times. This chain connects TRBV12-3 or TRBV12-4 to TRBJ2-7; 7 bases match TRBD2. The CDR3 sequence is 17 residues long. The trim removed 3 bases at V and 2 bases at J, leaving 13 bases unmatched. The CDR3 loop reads CASSFGGKRARPYEQYF. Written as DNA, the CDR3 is TGTGCCAGCAGTTTCGGGGGGAAAAGGGCCAGGCCCTACGAGCAGTACTTC.

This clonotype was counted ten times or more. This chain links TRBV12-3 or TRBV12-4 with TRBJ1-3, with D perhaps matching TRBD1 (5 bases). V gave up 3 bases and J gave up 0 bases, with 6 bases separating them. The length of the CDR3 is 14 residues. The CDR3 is CASSFGGSGNTIYF. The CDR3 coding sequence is TGTGCCAGCAGTTTCGGGGGCTCTGGAAACACCATATATTTT.